These T cell receptor beta chains were read from a single sample in a study of cytomegalovirus exposure and HLA in healthy donors. Sequencing was performed with immunoSEQ multiplex PCR; in TCRdb, only in-frame clones are kept and a portion is missing. This table lists 200,000 to 250,000 clones. Sequenced sample: PBMCs. Source of these receptors: a woman aged 25-40 years in good health and CMV-seropositive. Each CDR3 is given with its conserved first and last residue. Each record gives: V gene, J gene, D gene, CDR3 DNA, CDR3 protein. D genes are given only for firm matches.

V gene: TRBV7-2
J gene: TRBJ1-1
D gene: TRBD1
CDR3 DNA: TGTGCCAGCAGACCGGACAGGGCAAACACTGAAGCTTTCTTT
CDR3 protein: CASRPDRANTEAFF

V gene: TRBV27
J gene: TRBJ2-1
D gene: TRBD2
CDR3 DNA: TGTGCCAGCAGTCCACTATCTAGCGGGAGGTCCTACAATGAGCAGTTCTTC
CDR3 protein: CASSPLSSGRSYNEQFF

V gene: TRBV6-5
J gene: TRBJ2-7
D gene: -
CDR3 DNA: TGTGCCAGCAGTGAGGGGCGGGATGTCTACGAGCAGTACTTC
CDR3 protein: CASSEGRDVYEQYF

V gene: TRBV18
J gene: TRBJ2-5
D gene: -
CDR3 DNA: TGTGCCAGCTCAGACGACAGTCAAGAGACCCAGTACTTC
CDR3 protein: CASSDDSQETQYF

V gene: TRBV10-1
J gene: TRBJ1-3
D gene: TRBD1
CDR3 DNA: TGCGCCAGCAGTCTTGACAGGGCTGGAAACACCATATATTTT
CDR3 protein: CASSLDRAGNTIYF

V gene: TRBV5-1
J gene: TRBJ2-7
D gene: TRBD1
CDR3 DNA: TGCGCCAGCAGCTTGGGTAGGGACAGGCGTGATATTGACTACGAGCAGTACTTC
CDR3 protein: CASSLGRDRRDIDYEQYF

V gene: TRBV5-6
J gene: TRBJ1-2
D gene: TRBD1
CDR3 DNA: TGTGCCAGCAGCCAGCTGGAGGGGGCTTTCGGCTATGGCTACACCTTC
CDR3 protein: CASSQLEGAFGYGYTF

V gene: TRBV5-1
J gene: TRBJ2-2
D gene: -
CDR3 DNA: TGCGCCAGTGTCGGGACAACGAACACCGGGGAGCTGTTTTTT
CDR3 protein: CASVGTTNTGELFF

V gene: TRBV19
J gene: TRBJ2-7
D gene: -
CDR3 DNA: TGTGCCGTAACTCTCGCCTCTGGCGAGCAGTACTTC
CDR3 protein: CAVTLASGEQYF

V gene: TRBV6-6
J gene: TRBJ2-7
D gene: TRBD2
CDR3 DNA: TGTGCCAGCAGAACCGGGACTAGCGCGGGGAAGCAGTACTTC
CDR3 protein: CASRTGTSAGKQYF

V gene: TRBV4-1
J gene: TRBJ1-1
D gene: -
CDR3 DNA: TGCGCCAGCAGCCAATTAAAGGGACATAAGAACACTGAAGCTTTCTTT
CDR3 protein: CASSQLKGHKNTEAFF

V gene: TRBV19
J gene: TRBJ1-4
D gene: TRBD1
CDR3 DNA: TGTGCCAGTAGTATGACAGTTGGACAGGGGGTTGCTAATGAAAAACTGTTTTTT
CDR3 protein: CASSMTVGQGVANEKLFF

V gene: TRBV4-1
J gene: TRBJ1-1
D gene: -
CDR3 DNA: TGCGCCAGCAGCCCCACCTGGGTGGGAGGGGGGAACACTGAAGCTTTCTTT
CDR3 protein: CASSPTWVGGGNTEAFF

V gene: TRBV18
J gene: TRBJ2-1
D gene: TRBD2
CDR3 DNA: TGTGCCAGCTCATCCGGGACTAGCGGGAGAGGGGAGCAGTTCTTC
CDR3 protein: CASSSGTSGRGEQFF

V gene: TRBV27
J gene: TRBJ1-3
D gene: TRBD1
CDR3 DNA: TGTGCCAGCAGTAAGGACAGGGGTCAAAACACCATATATTTT
CDR3 protein: CASSKDRGQNTIYF

V gene: TRBV19
J gene: TRBJ1-2
D gene: TRBD1
CDR3 DNA: TGTGCCAGTAGTACCGACAGGGCCGCCGGGCAATATGGCTACACCTTC
CDR3 protein: CASSTDRAAGQYGYTF

V gene: TRBV30
J gene: TRBJ1-2
D gene: -
CDR3 DNA: TGTGCCTGGAGTGTGGGGGGAGGCTACACCTTC
CDR3 protein: CAWSVGGGYTF

V gene: TRBV6-1
J gene: TRBJ2-7
D gene: TRBD1
CDR3 DNA: TGTGCCCGGGGGACAGGGGTTTACGAGCAGTACTTC
CDR3 protein: CARGTGVYEQYF

V gene: TRBV19
J gene: TRBJ1-2
D gene: -
CDR3 DNA: TGTGCCAGTAGTGCTGGACAGCGCTATGGCTACACCTTC
CDR3 protein: CASSAGQRYGYTF

V gene: TRBV5-6
J gene: TRBJ2-7
D gene: -
CDR3 DNA: TGTGCCAGCAGCCCTATGGACAGCGACGAGCAGTACTTC
CDR3 protein: CASSPMDSDEQYF

V gene: TRBV6-4
J gene: TRBJ1-1
D gene: TRBD1
CDR3 DNA: TGTGCCAGCAGCCTGGGGACAGGTGAGACTGAAGCTTTCTTT
CDR3 protein: CASSLGTGETEAFF

V gene: TRBV6-5
J gene: TRBJ2-1
D gene: TRBD2
CDR3 DNA: TGTGCCAGCAGTTACTCAGCGGGGGGCCACAATGAGCAGTTCTTC
CDR3 protein: CASSYSAGGHNEQFF